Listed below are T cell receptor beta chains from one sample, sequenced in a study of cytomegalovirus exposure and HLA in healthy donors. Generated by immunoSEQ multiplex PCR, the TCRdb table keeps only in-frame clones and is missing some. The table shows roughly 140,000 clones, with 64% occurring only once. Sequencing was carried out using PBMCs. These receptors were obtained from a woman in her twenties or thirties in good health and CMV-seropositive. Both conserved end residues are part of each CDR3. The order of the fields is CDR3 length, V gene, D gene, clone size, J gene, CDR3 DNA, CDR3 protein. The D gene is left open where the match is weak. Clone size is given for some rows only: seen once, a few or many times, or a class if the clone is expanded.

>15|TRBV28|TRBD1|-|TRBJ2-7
TGTGCCAGCAGGGAGCCGGGACAGGGACCCCACGAGCAGTACTTC
CASREPGQGPHEQYF
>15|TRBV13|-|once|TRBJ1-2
TGTGCCAGCAGCTTAGGCATTGGGCAGGTCTATGGCTACACCTTC
CASSLGIGQVYGYTF
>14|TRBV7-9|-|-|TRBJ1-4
TGTGCCAGCAGCTTAGGAGCGGGTAATGAAAAACTGTTTTTT
CASSLGAGNEKLFF
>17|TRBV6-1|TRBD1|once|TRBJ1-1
TGTGCCAGCAGTCAAGGGCCGGGACAGGGGGAGAACACTGAAGCTTTCTTT
CASSQGPGQGENTEAFF
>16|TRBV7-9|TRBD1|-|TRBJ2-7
TGTGCCAGCAGCTTGACAGGGGGCAGGCGGCAATACGAGCAGTACTTC
CASSLTGGRRQYEQYF
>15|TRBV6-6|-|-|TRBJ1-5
TGTGCCAGCAGTATCGGCCAGGCTCACAATCAGCCCCAGCATTTT
CASSIGQAHNQPQHF
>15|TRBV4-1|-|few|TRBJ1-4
TGCGCCAGCAGCCAGAGGGGGTCAGCTAATGAAAAACTGTTTTTT
CASSQRGSANEKLFF
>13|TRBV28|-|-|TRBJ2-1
TGTGCCAGCAGAGGTTGGAGTTACAATGAGCAGTTCTTC
CASRGWSYNEQFF
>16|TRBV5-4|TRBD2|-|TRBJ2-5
TGTGCCAGCAGCTTGGGGCCCGGGACTAGTCTCGAGACCCAGTACTTC
CASSLGPGTSLETQYF
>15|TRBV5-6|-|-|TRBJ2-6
TGTGCCAGCAGCTTGGGCGTTTCTGGGGCCAACGTCCTGACTTTC
CASSLGVSGANVLTF
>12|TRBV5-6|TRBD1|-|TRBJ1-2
TGTGCCAGCAGCCTTAGACAGGGGGGCTACACCTTC
CASSLRQGGYTF
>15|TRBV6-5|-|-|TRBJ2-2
TGTGCCAGCAGGAGGGACTTCACGAACACCGGGGAGCTGTTTTTT
CASRRDFTNTGELFF
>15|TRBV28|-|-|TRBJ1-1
TGTGCCAGCAGTTTCTCGGGCAGGGAGGACACTGAAGCTTTCTTT
CASSFSGREDTEAFF
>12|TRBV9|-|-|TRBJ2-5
TGTGCCAGCAGCGTAACATCTGAGACCCAGTACTTC
CASSVTSETQYF
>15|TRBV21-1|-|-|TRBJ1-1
TGTGCCAGCAGCAAAGAGGACCACGAGGGAACTGAAGCTTTCTTT
CASSKEDHEGTEAFF
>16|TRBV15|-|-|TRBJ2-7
TGTGCCACCAGCAGAGCATCCGGGACTGGTGGCTACGAGCAGTACTTC
CATSRASGTGGYEQYF
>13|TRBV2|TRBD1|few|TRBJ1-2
TGTGCCAGCAGCGAATCCGACAGGGGGCGGCTGCACTTC
CASSESDRGRLHF
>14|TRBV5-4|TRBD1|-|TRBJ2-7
TGTGCCAGCAGCTACAGGGGGGCACCCGTCGAGCAGTACTTC
CASSYRGAPVEQYF
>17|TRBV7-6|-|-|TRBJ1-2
TGTGCCAGCAGCTTAGCCACCTTACAGGGTGGCATCTATGGCTACACCTTC
CASSLATLQGGIYGYTF
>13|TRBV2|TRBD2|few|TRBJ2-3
TGTGCCAGCAACGGACTAGCGGGAGATACGCAGTATTTT
CASNGLAGDTQYF
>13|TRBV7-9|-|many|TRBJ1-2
TGTGCCAGCATTAAAACCTCCGGGTATGGCTACACCTTC
CASIKTSGYGYTF
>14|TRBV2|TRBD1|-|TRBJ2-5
TGTGCCAGCGAACCGGGACAGGGGATAGAGACCCAGTACTTC
CASEPGQGIETQYF
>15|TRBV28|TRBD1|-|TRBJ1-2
TGTGCCACCGTGGCGACAGGGGCGGTTGGGGTCGGCTACACCTTC
CATVATGAVGVGYTF
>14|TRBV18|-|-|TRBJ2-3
TGTGCCAGCTCACCGCGACCCGCGGCAGATACGCAGTATTTT
CASSPRPAADTQYF
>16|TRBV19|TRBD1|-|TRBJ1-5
TGTGCCACCAATAAGGGACAGGGAGGGAGCAATCAGCCCCAGCATTTT
CATNKGQGGSNQPQHF
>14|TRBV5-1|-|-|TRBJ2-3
TGCGCCAGCACCACCGGGGGTAGCGGAGATACGCAGTATTTT
CASTTGGSGDTQYF
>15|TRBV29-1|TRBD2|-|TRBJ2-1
TGCAGCGCCCCCGTAGATAGCGGGCAATACAATGAGCAGTTCTTC
CSAPVDSGQYNEQFF
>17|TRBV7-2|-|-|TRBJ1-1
TGTGCCAGCAGCCCTGTGGGGAGGGCTAGTGTGAACACTGAAGCTTTCTTT
CASSPVGRASVNTEAFF
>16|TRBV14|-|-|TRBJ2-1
TGTGCCAGCAGCCAATTAGCGATCCGCTCCTACAATGAGCAGTTCTTC
CASSQLAIRSYNEQFF
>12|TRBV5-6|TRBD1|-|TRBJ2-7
TGTGCCAGCAGCCGACAGGGGGTGAGTCGGTACTTC
CASSRQGVSRYF
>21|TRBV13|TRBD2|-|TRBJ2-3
TGTGCCAGCAGCTCTCGGCTACTTCCGGGACTAGCGGGCAATGGCCCAGATACGCAGTATTTT
CASSSRLLPGLAGNGPDTQYF
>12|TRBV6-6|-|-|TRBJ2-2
TGTGCCACGCATATCACGGCCGGGGAGCTGTTTTTT
CATHITAGELFF
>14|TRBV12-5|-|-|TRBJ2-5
TGTGCTAGTGGTTTGGGTGCTACCCGAGAGACCCAGTACTTC
CASGLGATRETQYF
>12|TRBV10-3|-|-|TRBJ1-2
TGTGCCATCAGTGACGACAGCTATGGCTACACCTTC
CAISDDSYGYTF
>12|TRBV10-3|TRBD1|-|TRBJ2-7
TGTGCCAGTACCGGGACAGACTACGAGCAGTACTTC
CASTGTDYEQYF
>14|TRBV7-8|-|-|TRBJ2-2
TGTGCCAGCAGCTCCCAGGTGAACACCGGGGAGCTGTTTTTT
CASSSQVNTGELFF
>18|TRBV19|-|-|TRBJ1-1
TGTGCCAGTAGTCCATACGGATCCTCGGGTTTTATGAACACTGAAGCTTTCTTT
CASSPYGSSGFMNTEAFF
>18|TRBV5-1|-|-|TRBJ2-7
TGCGCCAGCAGCCGGGGGACAGCCCCCGAAGGGGACTCCTACGAGCAGTACTTC
CASSRGTAPEGDSYEQYF
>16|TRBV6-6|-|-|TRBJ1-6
TGTGCCAGCAGTTACCAAGGTCCGGGTGGCAATTCACCCCTCCACTTT
CASSYQGPGGNSPLHF
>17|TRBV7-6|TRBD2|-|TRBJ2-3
TGTGCCAGCAGCTCGTCTCTAGCGGGGGGAACGATGGATACGCAGTATTTT
CASSSSLAGGTMDTQYF
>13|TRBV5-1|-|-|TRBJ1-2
TGCGCCAGCAGCTTGGGGGCTTCGATGGGCTACACCTTC
CASSLGASMGYTF
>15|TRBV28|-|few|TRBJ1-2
TGTGCCAGCAGTAACGGCCGCCAGGGTGACTATGGCTACACCTTC
CASSNGRQGDYGYTF
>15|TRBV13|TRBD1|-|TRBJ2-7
TGTGCCAGCAGCCGTCGGACAGGGGGAAACTACGAGCAGTACTTC
CASSRRTGGNYEQYF
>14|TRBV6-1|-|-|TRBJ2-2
TGTGCCAGCAGTCCCCGCGGGGACACCGGGGAGCTGTTTTTT
CASSPRGDTGELFF
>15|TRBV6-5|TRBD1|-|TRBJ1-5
TGTGCCAGCAGTATGACAGGGACTAGCAATCAGCCCCAGCATTTT
CASSMTGTSNQPQHF
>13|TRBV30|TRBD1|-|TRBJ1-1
TGTGCCTGGAGTCCAGGACAGGGAGGGTCGGCTTTCTTT
CAWSPGQGGSAFF
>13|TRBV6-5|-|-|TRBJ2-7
TGTGCCAGCAGTTACGATGGGGCGTACGAGCAGTACTTC
CASSYDGAYEQYF
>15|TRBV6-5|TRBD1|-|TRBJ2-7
TGTGCCAGCAGATCTACGACAGGGTATCGTAACGAGCAGTACTTC
CASRSTTGYRNEQYF
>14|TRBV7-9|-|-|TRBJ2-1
TGTGCCAGCAGCCCGGGAATCGAGAGGAATGAGCAGTTCTTC
CASSPGIERNEQFF
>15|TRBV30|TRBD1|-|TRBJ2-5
TGTGCCTGGAGTCTAGGACAGGGGATATGGAAGACCCAGTACTTC
CAWSLGQGIWKTQYF
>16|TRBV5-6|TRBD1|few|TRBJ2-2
TGTGCCAGCAGCTTGACAGGGGGCGCAAACACCGGGGAGCTGTTTTTT
CASSLTGGANTGELFF
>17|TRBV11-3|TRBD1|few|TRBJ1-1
TGTGCCAGCAGCTTACCGTGGACAGGGCGGAGGAACACTGAAGCTTTCTTT
CASSLPWTGRRNTEAFF
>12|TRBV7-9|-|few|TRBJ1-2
TGTTCCAGCAGCTTAGGATTTGGCGGCTACACCTTC
CSSSLGFGGYTF
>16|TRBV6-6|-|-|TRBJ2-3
TGTGCCAGCAGTTACGCAGCGGAGACTGACACAGATACGCAGTATTTT
CASSYAAETDTDTQYF
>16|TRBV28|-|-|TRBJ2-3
TGTGCCAGCAGACGGTACGGGTTGATCCACACAGATACGCAGTATTTT
CASRRYGLIHTDTQYF
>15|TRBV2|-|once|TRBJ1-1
TGTGCCAGCATTATCTTTCGAACAGGATCCCCTGAAGCTTTCTTT
CASIIFRTGSPEAFF